Presented here are 10 T cell receptor beta chains from one specimen sequenced in a study of T-cell memory formation after mild COVID-19. A single record per CDR3 protein comes from TCRdb applying MiXCR to the 5' RACE reads. Here the sample spans 100,000 or so distinct CDR3 sequences, around 10% being singletons. What was sequenced was PBMCs or a T cell subset sorted from them (not recorded which). These TCRs come from a man aged 18 to 30 who had mild COVID-19 (a few samples of this study predate the infection). Cell type and time point are not known.

The chain couples TRBV5-1 to TRBJ2-6, with TRBD1 identical over 9 bases. Looked up from germline, CDR1 is SGHRS and CDR2 is YFSETQ. Germline trimming cut 4 bases from V and 0 bases from J; bases unmatched to any gene: 5. The CDR3 sequence is 17 residues long. The CDR3 spells CASSHDRGSSGANVLTF. The DNA for the CDR3 is TGCGCCAGCAGCCACGACAGGGGGAGCTCTGGGGCCAACGTCCTGACTTTC. The full variable domain, completed using reference TRBV5-1 and TRBJ2-6, is KAGVTQTPRYLIKTRGQQVTLSCSPISGHRSVSWYQQTPGQGLQFLFEYFSETQRNKGNFPGRFSGRQFSNSRSEMNVSTLELGDSALYLCASSHDRGSSGANVLTFGAGSRLTVL.

The chain uses TRBV7-8 and TRBJ2-7; D may correspond to TRBD1 or TRBD2 (6 bases each). With 4 bases removed from V and 2 bases from J, the gap between germline ends came to 12 bases. CDR1 is SGHVS, CDR2 FQNEAQ, per germline. The CDR3 runs 14 residues. CDR3 protein: CASSWGAGTYEQYF. The DNA for the CDR3 is TGTGCCAGCAGCTGGGGGGCGGGAACCTACGAGCAGTACTTC.

The table lists this clonotype with many counts. The chain has TRBV6-5 and TRBJ2-3, with a possible D match to TRBD1 (6 bases). V was pared by 0 bases and J by 4 bases, with 11 bases between. There are 15 residues in the CDR3. CDR1 is MNHEY, CDR2 SVGAGI, per germline. CDR3 region: CASSYSWGRPDTQYF. In nucleotides, the CDR3 is TGTGCCAGCAGTTACTCGTGGGGGCGACCAGATACGCAGTATTTT.

This chain joins TRBV29-1 and TRBJ1-1; D is unresolved. CDR1 and CDR2 (germline): SQVTM, ANQGSEA. Trimming left V 7 bases short and J 0 bases short, with 6 bases between. The CDR3 is 11 residues long. In nucleotides, the CDR3 is TGCAGCGCGGACGTGAACACTGAAGCTTTCTTT. Its translation is CSADVNTEAFF. The whole variable domain, filled in from reference TRBV29-1 and TRBJ1-1, reads SAVISQKPSRDICQRGTSLTIQCQVDSQVTMMFWYRQQPGQSLTLIATANQGSEATYESGFVIDKFPISRPNLTFSTLTVSNMSPEDSSIYLCSADVNTEAFFGQGTRLTVV.

This clonotype was counted ten times or more. The chain carries TRBV4-3 and TRBJ2-1; the match to TRBD1 covers 9 bases. With V trimmed by 3 bases and J by 6 bases, 12 bases remained unmatched. Germline V gene data show CDR1 as LGHNA and CDR2 as YSLEER. The CDR3 sequence is 17 residues long. The CDR3 loop is CASSHSFPGQGVNEQFF. As DNA, the CDR3 is TGCGCCAGCAGCCACTCCTTCCCGGGACAGGGCGTCAATGAGCAGTTCTTC.

The chain carries TRBV9 and TRBJ1-2; the D is unclear. Germline lookup yields CDR1 SGDLS and CDR2 YYNGEE. V lost 3 bases and J 1 base, leaving 13 bases between the germline ends. The CDR3 runs 15 residues. The CDR3 loop is CASSDRGQLNYGYTF. In DNA, the CDR3 is TGTGCCAGCAGCGACCGGGGTCAACTTAACTATGGCTACACCTTC.

In nucleotides, the CDR3 is TGTGCCAGCAGCCAAGCGGGCACCGGGGAGCTGTTTTTT. Translated, it gives CASSQAGTGELFF. The chain employs TRBV6-2 or TRBV6-3 and TRBJ2-2; TRBD2 is a possible D gene (6 bases). Germline CDR1 reads MNHEY; CDR2 reads SVGEGT. V was shortened by 6 bases and J by 4 bases, with 9 bases between the two germline ends. CDR3 size: 13 residues.

The chain employs TRBV14 and TRBJ1-5, with unresolved D. V was pared by 0 bases and J by 0 bases, with 9 bases between. CDR1 is SGHDN, CDR2 FVKESK, per germline. The length of the CDR3 is 16 residues. CDR3 nucleotide sequence: TGTGCCAGCAGCCAAGAAAGAGAATATAGCAATCAGCCCCAGCATTTT. Residues: CASSQEREYSNQPQHF.

The chain carries TRBV7-9 and TRBJ1-3; tentative D call: TRBD1 (6 bases). There are 15 residues in the CDR3. Trimming took off 5 bases at V and 1 base at J, with 12 bases between the two ends. CDR1 SEHNR and CDR2 FQNEAQ come from the germline V gene (reference sequence). The DNA for the CDR3 is TGTGCCAGCAGCACGACAGGACCTTCTGGAAACACCATATATTTT. It codes for CASSTTGPSGNTIYF.

This clonotype has a handful of counts. The V gene is TRBV7-9, the J gene TRBJ2-1; D might be TRBD1 (6 bases). The CDR3 totals 15 residues. Germline V gives CDR1 SEHNR, CDR2 FQNEAQ (reference sequence). V lost 5 bases and J 5 bases, leaving 16 bases between the germline ends. This CDR3 is CASSTNRDSHNEQFF. In nucleotides, the CDR3 is TGTGCCAGCAGCACGAACAGGGATTCCCACAATGAGCAGTTCTTC.